Listed below are T cell receptor beta chains from one sample, sequenced in a study of shared clonotypes between healthy human individuals. Sequenced by immunoSEQ multiplex PCR; TCRdb stores in-frame clones only, minus some. The profile covers about 480,000 clones, with about 80% appearing a single time and around 12% taken by the ten largest. The source material was PBMCs. These receptors were taken from a woman between 40 and 50 years old in good health. Some clones in this sample may be carry-over from other donors' samples. The CDR3 runs from the conserved cysteine through the conserved F or W. A D gene is named only where the DNA matches it firmly. Size is omitted from some rows. Given values are once, few, many or a class for expanded clones.

j_gene: TRBJ2-7; abundance: -; d_gene: TRBD1; v_gene: TRBV19; CDR3aa: CASSTDRESYEQYF; CDR3nt: TGTGCCAGTAGTACTGACAGGGAATCCTACGAGCAGTACTTC
j_gene: TRBJ1-1; abundance: -; d_gene: -; v_gene: TRBV6-5; CDR3aa: CASSLWRGALNTEAFF; CDR3nt: TGTGCCAGCAGTTTATGGAGGGGCGCATTAAACACTGAAGCTTTCTTT
j_gene: TRBJ1-1; abundance: -; d_gene: -; v_gene: TRBV4-3; CDR3aa: CASSMGRDTEAFF; CDR3nt: TGCGCCAGCAGCATGGGGCGGGACACTGAAGCTTTCTTT
j_gene: TRBJ2-7; abundance: -; d_gene: TRBD2; v_gene: TRBV19; CDR3aa: CASSLAASGSYEQYF; CDR3nt: TGTGCCAGTAGCCTCGCGGCTAGCGGCTCCTACGAGCAGTACTTC
j_gene: TRBJ2-3; abundance: -; d_gene: -; v_gene: TRBV7-2; CDR3aa: CASSSYTSTDTQYF; CDR3nt: TGTGCCAGCAGCTCGTACACTAGCACAGATACGCAGTATTTT
j_gene: TRBJ2-4; abundance: -; d_gene: -; v_gene: TRBV4-1; CDR3aa: CASSQGFGLAKNIQYF; CDR3nt: TGCGCCAGCAGCCAAGGGTTTGGACTAGCCAAAAACATTCAGTACTTC
j_gene: TRBJ2-1; abundance: -; d_gene: TRBD2; v_gene: TRBV7-9; CDR3aa: CASSSRTSGRLNEQFF; CDR3nt: TGTGCCAGCAGCTCCCGGACTAGCGGGAGGCTCAATGAGCAGTTCTTC
j_gene: TRBJ2-7; abundance: -; d_gene: -; v_gene: TRBV27; CDR3aa: CASSPPGDLVPEQYF; CDR3nt: TGTGCCAGCAGTCCCCCCGGGGACCTAGTCCCCGAGCAGTACTTC
j_gene: TRBJ1-5; abundance: -; d_gene: -; v_gene: TRBV7-8; CDR3aa: CASSSGAASNQPQHF; CDR3nt: TGTGCCAGCAGCTCAGGGGCGGCTAGCAATCAGCCCCAGCATTTT
j_gene: TRBJ2-7; abundance: once; d_gene: -; v_gene: TRBV11-3; CDR3aa: CASSLDLGAEQYF; CDR3nt: TGTGCCAGCAGCTTAGATCTGGGTGCCGAGCAGTACTTC
j_gene: TRBJ2-2; abundance: -; d_gene: -; v_gene: TRBV7-6; CDR3aa: CASSLATSTGELFF; CDR3nt: TGTGCCAGCAGCTTAGCAACATCCACCGGGGAGCTGTTTTTT
j_gene: TRBJ2-3; abundance: once; d_gene: TRBD2; v_gene: TRBV2; CDR3aa: CARTSGSAISSTDTQYF; CDR3nt: TGTGCCAGGACTAGCGGGAGCGCAATCTCTAGCACAGATACGCAGTATTTT
j_gene: TRBJ2-1; abundance: -; d_gene: -; v_gene: TRBV7-3; CDR3aa: CASSRGGAPENEQFF; CDR3nt: TGTGCCAGCAGCCGAGGGGGGGCCCCGGAAAATGAGCAGTTCTTC
j_gene: TRBJ2-1; abundance: once; d_gene: -; v_gene: TRBV2; CDR3aa: CASSGSGANNEQFF; CDR3nt: TGTGCCAGCAGTGGGTCAGGTGCTAACAATGAGCAGTTCTTC
j_gene: TRBJ1-1; abundance: -; d_gene: -; v_gene: TRBV7-7; CDR3aa: CASSEQEGTEAFF; CDR3nt: TGTGCCAGCAGCGAACAGGAAGGGACTGAAGCTTTCTTT